The present T cell receptor beta chain was sequenced within a study of blood T cell repertoires in COVID-19. At the level of the study: Sites across the United States, Italy and Spain contributed samples from acute and convalescent COVID-19. From T cells, B-cell-depleted T cells, or PBMCs came the material, which was cDNA or gDNA.

In the original workflow: By means of reference gene primer amplification, nucleated cell counts were estimated. Method: immunoSEQ multiplex PCR; TCRdb's copy keeps in-frame clones and lacks some. Clone size and the V and J calls come from that table; the DNA yielded D and trimming. Among roughly 180,000 clones listed, 81% were seen once. The clonotype was recovered from a woman between 35 and 50 years old with COVID-19, enrolled during active disease. Material: peripheral blood.

CDR3 in amino acids: CASSVSWGQGYEQYF. CDR3 sequence (DNA): TGTGCCAGCAGCGTGAGCTGGGGACAGGGCTACGAGCAGTACTTC. The chain joins TRBV9 to TRBJ2-7, with 9 positions matching TRBD1. CDR3 length: 15 amino acids. The germline V gene has CDR1 SGDLS and CDR2 YYNGEE. Losses at the gene ends were 2 bases for V and 3 bases for J; bases not matched to a gene: 6.